The T cell receptor beta chain described here comes from a study of blood T cells in healthy people across ages. This CDR3 contains 16 residues. The ends lost 6 bases at V and 4 bases at J; junction bases unmatched: 9. The donors, healthy Caucasians from Russia, were aged roughly 6 to 90. Through a sample-barcoded 5' primer and a J-beta primer mix, a second PCR was run for roughly 7 to 11 cycles. A single record per CDR3 protein comes from TCRdb applying MiXCR to the 5' RACE reads. The sample carries about 640,000 distinct CDR3 sequences, around 54% recorded once. Input material: blood. The gene calls are TRBV12-3 or TRBV12-4 and TRBJ2-5; 12 nucleotides agree with TRBD2. This TCR was recovered from a man aged 55-75 years in good health. The CDR3 loop reads CASRPTLAGGRETQYF. For the CDR3, the DNA is TGTGCCAGCAGACCGACACTAGCGGGGGGCAGAGAGACCCAGTACTTC.